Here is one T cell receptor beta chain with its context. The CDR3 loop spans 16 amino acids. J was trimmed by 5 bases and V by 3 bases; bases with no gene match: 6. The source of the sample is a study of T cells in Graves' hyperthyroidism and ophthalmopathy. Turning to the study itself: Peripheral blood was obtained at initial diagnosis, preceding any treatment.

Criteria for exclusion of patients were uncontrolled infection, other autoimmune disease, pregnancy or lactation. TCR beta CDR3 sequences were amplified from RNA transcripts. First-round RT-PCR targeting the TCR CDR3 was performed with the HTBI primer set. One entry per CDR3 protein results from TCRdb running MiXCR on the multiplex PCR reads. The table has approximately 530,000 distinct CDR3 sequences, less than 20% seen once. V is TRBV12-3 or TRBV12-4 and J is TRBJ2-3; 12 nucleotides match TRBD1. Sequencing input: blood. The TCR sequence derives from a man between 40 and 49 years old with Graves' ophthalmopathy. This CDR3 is CASSFWGQGAIDTQYF. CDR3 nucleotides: TGTGCCAGCAGTTTCTGGGGACAGGGGGCAATAGATACGCAGTATTTT.